Listed here are 19 T cell receptor beta chains from one sample, sequenced in a study of cytotoxic CD8 clonotypes in ibrutinib-treated CLL. Assay: immunoSEQ multiplex PCR; the TCRdb copy retains only in-frame clones and omits some. Of over 150,000 clones in the sample, about two thirds were seen once. Here the sequenced sample was PBMCs, taken after 24 months of ibrutinib treatment. These receptors came from a human donor with chronic lymphocytic leukemia.

The CDR3 loop reads CASSTPSGSINEQFF. CDR3 coding DNA: TGTGCCAGCAGCACCCCTAGCGGGAGCATTAATGAGCAGTTCTTC. The V gene is TRBV6-5, the J gene TRBJ2-1, with 10 positions matching TRBD2. Looked up from germline, CDR1 is MNHEY and CDR2 is SVGAGI. The CDR3 sequence is 15 residues long. The trim removed 6 bases at V and 7 bases at J, leaving 9 bases unmatched.

The chain employs TRBV5-1 and TRBJ2-3; TRBD2 is a possible D gene (5 bases). V was pared by 2 bases and J by 2 bases, with 12 bases between. The CDR3 loop spans 15 amino acids. Germline assignment: CDR1 SGHRS and CDR2 YFSETQ. The CDR3 nucleotides read TGCGCCAGCAGCTTAAGAGGGAGTTACACAGATACGCAGTATTTT. This encodes CASSLRGSYTDTQYF.

V usage is TRBV5-1 and J usage is TRBJ2-1, with 8 bases aligning to TRBD2. Germline V lookup: CDR1 SGHRS, CDR2 YFSETQ. This CDR3 spans 16 amino acids. The trim removed 0 bases at V and 2 bases at J, leaving 4 bases unmatched. CDR3 sequence (DNA): TGCGCCAGCAGCTTGGCTATTAGCGGGACCTACAATGAGCAGTTCTTC. Translated: CASSLAISGTYNEQFF.

The chain has TRBV21-1 and TRBJ2-7; TRBD2, as called in the table, went unchecked against the DNA. TRBV21-1 constitutes a pseudogene. The CDR3 loop spans 13 amino acids. The CDR3 DNA is TGTGCCAGCCCGACTAGCCTTCGTCGCGAGCAGTACTTC. Its translation: CASPTSLRREQYF.

This chain connects TRBV9 to TRBJ1-1; the D is unclear. V dropped 4 bases and J dropped 1 base, with 8 bases sitting between them. The germline V gene has CDR1 SGDLS and CDR2 YYNGEE. The CDR3 sequence is 13 residues long. Written as DNA, the CDR3 is TGTGCCAGCAGCACCCGGGAGAACACTGAAGCTTTCTTT. Protein: CASSTRENTEAFF.

CDR3 nucleotide sequence: TGCAGCGTCGCTTTGAGTCGGGTACAAGAGACCCAGTACTTC. This sequence encodes CSVALSRVQETQYF. The chain has TRBV29-1 and TRBJ2-5, with D uncertain. The CDR3 covers 14 residues. The germline V and J ends were trimmed by 6 bases and 2 bases, with 16 bases remaining between them. Germline CDR1 SQVTM, CDR2 ANQGSEA.

This clone showed up just a few times. The gene calls are TRBV9 and TRBJ1-2, with D perhaps matching TRBD1 (6 bases). The germline V gene encodes CDR1 SGDLS and CDR2 YYNGEE. V lost 6 bases to trimming and J lost 8 bases, with 20 bases between them. The CDR3 length is 14 residues. The CDR3 protein is CASTLTGESLGYTF. CDR3 nucleotides: TGTGCCAGCACGCTGACAGGAGAGTCACTAGGCTACACCTTC.

The chain employs TRBV5-4 and TRBJ2-2; 8 positions match TRBD2. Germline V gene lookup returns CDR1 SGHNT and CDR2 YYREEE (reference sequence). This CDR3 comprises 14 residues. V gave up 7 bases and J gave up 5 bases; unmatched junction bases: 7. The DNA for the CDR3 is TGTGCCAGCGAAGCGGGAGAGTGGACCGGGGAGCTGTTTTTT. Protein: CASEAGEWTGELFF.

The rearrangement joins TRBV6-5 to TRBJ1-5; D might be TRBD1 (5 bases). Germline V lookup: CDR1 MNHEY, CDR2 SVGAGI. V lost 7 bases and J lost 5, with 15 bases in between. CDR3 length equals 14 residues. CDR3 amino acids: CASNWAGHDQPQHF. In DNA, the CDR3 is TGTGCCAGCAATTGGGCAGGGCATGATCAGCCCCAGCATTTT.

The J gene is TRBJ1-1, the V gene TRBV5-4; 8 bases line up with TRBD1. This CDR3 has 14 residues. The germline gives CDR1 SGHNT, CDR2 YYREEE (reference sequence). The trim removed 3 bases at V and 7 bases at J, leaving 8 bases unmatched. The CDR3 coding sequence is TGTGCCAGCAGCTCCGCAGGGGGCTCGGTTGAAGCTTTCTTT. It specifies CASSSAGGSVEAFF.

The J gene is TRBJ2-3, the V gene TRBV7-2; 10 positions agree with TRBD2. Germline V gene sequence: CDR1 SGHTA, CDR2 FQGNSA. The CDR3 length is 18 residues. The V segment lost 1 base and the J segment 0 bases; nucleotides outside the gene matches: 7. The DNA of the CDR3 is TGTGCCAGCAGCTTAGTCCTGCGGACTAGCGGTAGCACAGATACGCAGTATTTT. Protein sequence: CASSLVLRTSGSTDTQYF.

The CDR3 loop reads CASSFTSGSFYEQYF. The CDR3 DNA reads as TGTGCCAGCAGTTTCACTAGCGGGAGTTTCTACGAGCAGTACTTC. This rearrangement joins TRBV27 to TRBJ2-7; the match to TRBD2 covers 11 bases. V lost 3 bases to trimming and J lost 3 bases; unmatched junction nucleotides: 4. CDR1 is MNHEY and CDR2 is SMNVEV in the germline V gene (reference sequence). The CDR3 consists of 15 residues.

The chain joins TRBV25-1 to TRBJ1-2, with unresolved D. Germline lookup yields CDR1 MGHDK and CDR2 SYGVNS. CDR3 length: 11 amino acids. V shed 7 bases and J shed 8 bases, with 11 bases lying between them. The CDR3 coding sequence is TGTGCCAGCACTGGGGTAGGAGGCTACACCTTC. Translated, it gives CASTGVGGYTF.

V and J are TRBV9 and TRBJ2-2; D tentatively reads TRBD1 or TRBD2 (5 bases each). V was trimmed by 4 bases and J by 5 bases, leaving 15 bases between them. This CDR3 spans 15 amino acids. Germline assignment: CDR1 SGDLS and CDR2 YYNGEE. The CDR3 nucleotides read TGTGCCAGCAGCTTTGGGACGGCGGCTACCGGGGAGCTGTTTTTT. Translated, it gives CASSFGTAATGELFF.

The genes are TRBV10-2 and TRBJ1-2, with D perhaps TRBD1 (6 bases). CDR1 and CDR2 (germline): WSHSY, SAAADI. This CDR3 comprises 12 residues. Trimming removed 7 bases from V and 2 bases from J, with 8 bases in between. Here the CDR3 DNA reads TGCGCCAGCACAGGACAGAACTATGGCTACACCTTC. Translating it yields CASTGQNYGYTF.

The chain has TRBV5-6 and TRBJ2-5; D assignment may be TRBD1 or TRBD2 (5 bases each). This CDR3 spans 14 amino acids. CDR1 SGHDT and CDR2 YYEEEE come from the germline V gene. V was clipped by 1 base and J by 5 bases, with 12 bases between them. The CDR3 reads CASSLFLGEETQYF. CDR3 nucleotides: TGTGCCAGCAGCTTGTTTCTGGGGGAGGAGACCCAGTACTTC.

The V and J genes are TRBV5-1 and TRBJ2-7; TRBD1 matches 7 bases. Trimming took 0 bases from V and 2 from J; bases not matched to a gene: 5. CDR1 is SGHRS and CDR2 is YFSETQ in the germline V gene. This CDR3 region has 15 residues. As DNA, the CDR3 is TGCGCCAGCAGCTTGGGGACAGGACGTACCTACGAGCAGTACTTC. This encodes CASSLGTGRTYEQYF.

As to this clone: A junction end diverges from the germline sequence, so it may reflect a read error. J is TRBJ2-1 and V is TRBV5-1; TRBD1 is a possible D gene (6 bases). Germline assignment: CDR1 SGHRS and CDR2 YFSETQ. The CDR3 contains 15 residues. In DNA, the CDR3 is TGCGCCAGCAGTTTGGGGGCAACGAGTTCAAATGAGCAGTTCTTC. It encodes CASSLGATSSNEQFF.

The rearrangement uses TRBV5-6 and TRBJ2-7, with TRBD2 matching 11 bases. This CDR3 has 15 residues. V trimming: 4 bases; J trimming: 3 bases; junction bases outside the gene matches: 6. CDR1 and CDR2 from the germline V gene are SGHDT and YYEEEE. CDR3 sequence reads: CASSPRGLAVYEQYF. CDR3 DNA: TGTGCCAGCAGCCCCCGGGGACTAGCGGTCTACGAGCAGTACTTC.